This TCR beta chain was captured in a study of T cell responses to AZD1222 COVID-19 vaccine. Study at large: Some second doses came at about 4 weeks and others at about 12 weeks; these were pooled.

This CDR3 has 14 amino acids. Germline values: CDR1 LGHDT, CDR2 YNNKEL (reference sequence). Trimming stripped 4 bases from V and 0 bases from J, with 7 bases between. Sequenced by immunoSEQ multiplex PCR; TCRdb stores in-frame clones only, minus some. In the table there are 150,000 to 170,000 clones, around 89% of which are singletons. Study-wide results and caveats: At 160-218 and 743-854, vaccine-associated CD4 TCRs were dominant, and they spanned spike. Spike-specific TCR breadth and depth were elevated following two AZD1222 doses. Unmutated regions of variants are reportedly targeted by nearly half of spike-specific TCRs.

Remarks on this clone: Its antigen remains unidentified.

The material sequenced was peripheral blood, taken on day 0 of AZD1222 vaccination. V usage is TRBV3-1 (or the pseudogene TRBV3-2) and J usage is TRBJ2-1; weak D call: TRBD2 (5 bases). This TCR was sampled from an adult in good health. The CDR3 sequence is CASSLGSSYNEQFF. DNA of the CDR3: TGTGCCAGCAGCCTGGGGAGCTCCTACAATGAGCAGTTCTTC.